This TCR beta chain was sequenced during a study of a mutant IDH1 vaccine in newly diagnosed glioma. At the level of the study: Radiotherapy alone preceded vaccination by 4-6 weeks; alternatively, vaccination started with temozolomide cycles. Weeks 35 and 47 hosted visits V12 and V13, respectively.

Time point noted: week 47, end of study. Vaccinated patients received 300 ug of mutant IDH1 20-mer peptide per dose, with topical imiquimod. Patients were given eight vaccinations, scheduled in weeks 1, 3, 5, 7, 11, 15, 19 and 23. This CDR3 spans 13 amino acids. V was cut by 0 bases and J by 2 bases, with 2 bases left in between. CDR1 SGHNT and CDR2 YENEEA come from the germline V gene. Assay used: immunoSEQ multiplex PCR; TCRdb lists only in-frame clones, some missing. This sample carries tens of thousands of clones, roughly 77% of them seen once, and the ten largest clones take about 5.7%. Turning to this clone: What it binds is not known.

This chain joins TRBV11-3 and TRBJ2-1; D is unclear. This clonotype was sampled from a man aged 40-55 years with glioma. The sample was PBMCs, taken from a glioma patient whose treatment included an IDH1 peptide vaccine. The CDR3 nucleotides read TGTGCCAGCAGCTTAGAAACCTACAATGAGCAGTTCTTC. Amino acids: CASSLETYNEQFF.